This TCR beta chain was sequenced in a study of long-term antiretroviral therapy in people with HIV. Overall study results and limits: Records did not include ART adherence, viral resistance or therapy changes. With ART, diversity went up but was still lower than in transplant donor controls.

V shed 0 bases and J 10 bases; nucleotides not matched to a gene: 6. Germline lookup yields CDR1 LGHNA and CDR2 YSLEER. The CDR3 sequence is 15 residues long. Only one count was recorded for this clone. Its specificity is not known. Run at survey level, the immunoSEQ assay was version v3.0. TCRdb's table, derived via immunoSEQ multiplex PCR, lists solely in-frame clones and lacks some. Of 11,000 or so clones in the sample, around 84% were seen once. Each specimen consisted of about 0.95-10 million cryopreserved PBMC prior to extraction of DNA. This sequence joins TRBV4-3 and TRBJ1-6, with 7 bases matching TRBD1. This receptor was obtained from a man aged 35-49 years with HIV. The sample consisted of unsorted PBMCs, taken 1.2 years after starting antiretroviral therapy. This chain's CDR3 is CASSQDQGVDSPLHF. For the CDR3, the DNA is TGCGCCAGCAGCCAAGATCAGGGGGTAGACTCACCCCTCCACTTT.